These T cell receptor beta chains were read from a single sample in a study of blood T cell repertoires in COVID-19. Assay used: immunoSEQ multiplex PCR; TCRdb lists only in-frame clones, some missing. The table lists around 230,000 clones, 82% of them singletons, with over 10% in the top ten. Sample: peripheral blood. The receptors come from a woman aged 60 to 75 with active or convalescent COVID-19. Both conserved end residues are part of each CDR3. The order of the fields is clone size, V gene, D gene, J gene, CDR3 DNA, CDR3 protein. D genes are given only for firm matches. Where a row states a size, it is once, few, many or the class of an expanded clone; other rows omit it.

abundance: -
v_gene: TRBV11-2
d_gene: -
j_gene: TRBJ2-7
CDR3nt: TGTGCCAGCAGCCCCCAAACAGGGTCCGAGCAGTACTTC
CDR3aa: CASSPQTGSEQYF

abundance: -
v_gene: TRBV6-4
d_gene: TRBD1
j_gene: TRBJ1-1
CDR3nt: TGTGCCAGCCCCGGAGGGCCGGGACAGGGGGCGCAGAACACTGAAGCTTTCTTT
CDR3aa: CASPGGPGQGAQNTEAFF

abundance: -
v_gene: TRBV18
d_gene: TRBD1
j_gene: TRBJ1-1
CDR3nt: TGTGCCAGCTTGGGACAGAATGAAGCTTTCTTT
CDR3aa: CASLGQNEAFF

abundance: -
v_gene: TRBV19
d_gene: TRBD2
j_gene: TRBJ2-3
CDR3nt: TGTGCCAGCGCCGGGTCCTTAGCGGGGGGCCTAGGTACGCAGTATTTT
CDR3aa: CASAGSLAGGLGTQYF

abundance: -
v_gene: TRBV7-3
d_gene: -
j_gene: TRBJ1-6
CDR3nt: TGTGCCAGCAGCCTCGGGACTCGAGTTTCACCCCTCCACTTT
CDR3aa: CASSLGTRVSPLHF

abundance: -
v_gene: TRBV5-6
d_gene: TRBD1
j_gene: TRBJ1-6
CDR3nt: TGTGCCAGCAGCCAGGGACAGATGAATTCACCCCTCCACTTT
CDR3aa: CASSQGQMNSPLHF

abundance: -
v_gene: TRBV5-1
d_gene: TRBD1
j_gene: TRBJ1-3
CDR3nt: TGCGCCAGCAGCTTGGCCGGGACAGGTTATGGAAACACCATATATTTT
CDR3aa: CASSLAGTGYGNTIYF

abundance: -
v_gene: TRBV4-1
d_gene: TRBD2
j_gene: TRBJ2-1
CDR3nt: TGCGCCAGCAGCCGTCGGACTAGCGGGGGGGCTACCTACAATGAGCAGTTCTTC
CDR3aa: CASSRRTSGGATYNEQFF

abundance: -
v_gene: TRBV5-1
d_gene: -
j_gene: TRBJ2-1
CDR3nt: TGCGCCAGCAGCTTGGTCGCCGTTACCGGTAATGAGCAGTTCTTC
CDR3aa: CASSLVAVTGNEQFF

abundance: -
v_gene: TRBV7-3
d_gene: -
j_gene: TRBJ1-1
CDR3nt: TGTGCCAGCAGCTCCAACATGGACACTGAAGCTTTCTTT
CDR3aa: CASSSNMDTEAFF

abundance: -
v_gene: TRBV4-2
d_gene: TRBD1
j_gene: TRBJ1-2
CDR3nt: TGTGCCAGCAGCCAAGTTGACGGACAGGGGGCTGACGGCTACACCTTC
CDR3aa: CASSQVDGQGADGYTF

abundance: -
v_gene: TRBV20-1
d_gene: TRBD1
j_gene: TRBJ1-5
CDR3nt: TGCAGTGCTAGTAGCTTGAGAGGGGGCGATCAGCCCCAGCATTTT
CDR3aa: CSASSLRGGDQPQHF

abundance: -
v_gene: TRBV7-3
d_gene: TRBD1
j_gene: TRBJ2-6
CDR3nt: TGTGCCAGCAGGCGAGGGACAGGCCTCTCTGGGGCCAACGTCCTGACTTTC
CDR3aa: CASRRGTGLSGANVLTF

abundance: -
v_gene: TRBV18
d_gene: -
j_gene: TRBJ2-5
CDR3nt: TGTGCCAGCTCACCTCGGGAGACCCAGTACTTC
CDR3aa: CASSPRETQYF

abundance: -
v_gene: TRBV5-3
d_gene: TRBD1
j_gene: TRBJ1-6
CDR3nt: TGTGCCAGAAGCTCTCAGGGGGGACGGCTAAATTCACCCCTCCACTTT
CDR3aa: CARSSQGGRLNSPLHF

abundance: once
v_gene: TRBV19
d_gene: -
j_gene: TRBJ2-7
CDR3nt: TGTGCCAGTAGTATAGCGGGGAGCGAGCAGTACTTC
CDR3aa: CASSIAGSEQYF

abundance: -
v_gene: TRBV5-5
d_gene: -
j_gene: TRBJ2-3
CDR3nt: TGTGCCAGCAGCTTGGCCCGGGGGGATACGCAGTATTTT
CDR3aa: CASSLARGDTQYF

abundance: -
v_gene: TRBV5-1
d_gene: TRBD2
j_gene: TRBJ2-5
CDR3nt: TGCGCCAGCAGCTTAGCGGGGGGGCCAGAGACCCAGTACTTC
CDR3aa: CASSLAGGPETQYF

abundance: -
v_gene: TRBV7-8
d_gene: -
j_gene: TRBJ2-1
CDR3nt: TGTGCCAGCAGCTTGGCATTCTACAATGAGCAGTTCTTC
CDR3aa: CASSLAFYNEQFF

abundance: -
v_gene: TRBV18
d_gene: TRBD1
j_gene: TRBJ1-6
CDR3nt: TGTGCCAGCTCACGGGACAGGGTCAATAATTCACCCCTCCACTTT
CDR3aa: CASSRDRVNNSPLHF

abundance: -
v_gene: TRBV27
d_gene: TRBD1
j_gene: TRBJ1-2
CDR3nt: TGTGCCAGCAGTTCCTCCGGGACAGGAGGCGGCTACACCTTC
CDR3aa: CASSSSGTGGGYTF

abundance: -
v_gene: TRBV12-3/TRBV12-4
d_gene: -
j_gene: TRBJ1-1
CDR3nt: TGTGCCAGCAGCCCACAGGAACTCACTGAAGCTTTCTTT
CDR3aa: CASSPQELTEAFF

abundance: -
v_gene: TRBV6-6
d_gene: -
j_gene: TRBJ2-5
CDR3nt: TGTGCCAGCAGTTACGGCGGGTGGAGGGAGACCCAGTACTTC
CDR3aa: CASSYGGWRETQYF

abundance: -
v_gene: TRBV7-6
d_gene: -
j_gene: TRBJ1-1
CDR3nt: TGTGCCAGCAGCCAACTAGGACAGACTGAAGCTTTCTTT
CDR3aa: CASSQLGQTEAFF

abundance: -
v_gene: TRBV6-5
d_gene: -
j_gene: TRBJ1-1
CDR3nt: TGTGCCAGCAGTTACTCGAGATACGTAAACACTGAAGCTTTCTTT
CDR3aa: CASSYSRYVNTEAFF

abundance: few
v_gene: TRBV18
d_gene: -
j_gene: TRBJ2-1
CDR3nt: TGTGCCAGCTCACCAGCGAGCGGGTTGGGGGAGCAGTTCTTC
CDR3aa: CASSPASGLGEQFF